The source of this T cell receptor beta chain is a study of graft-versus-host responses after intestinal transplantation. The wider study: Isolated intestinal, liver-intestinal, or multivisceral transplants had been given to the recipients. Study-level findings and limits: Marrow from the recipient contained GvH clones, some of which had appeared first in ileum or blood.

There are 16 residues in the CDR3. Trimming at V came to 4 bases and at J to 0 bases, leaving 5 bases not matched to a gene. Germline CDR1 is LNHDA and CDR2 is SQIVND (reference sequence). TCRdb's copy holds only in-frame clones and misses some; the assay was immunoSEQ multiplex PCR. The table has some 43,000 clones, approximately 94% seen once. Comment on this clone: Antigen unknown.

V gene TRBV19 combines with J gene TRBJ1-4, with TRBD1 matching 7 bases. Material: PBMCs, obtained 335 days after intestinal transplant. The origin of this receptor is a human patient who received an intestinal transplant, so some T cells may come from the graft donor. This CDR3 reads CASSTNDRATNEKLFF. The CDR3 region has the DNA TGTGCCAGTAGTACCAATGACAGGGCAACTAATGAAAAACTGTTTTTT.